This T cell receptor beta chain was recorded in a study of early T cells in non-severe SARS-CoV-2 infection. TCRdb used MiXCR to reprocess the 5' RACE reads, holding one entry per CDR3 protein. Among more than 45,000 distinct CDR3 sequences listed, 13% were seen once. Per germline, CDR1 DFQATT and CDR2 SNEGSKA (reference sequence). The CDR3 is 15 amino acids. V was cut by 0 bases and J by 0 bases, with 10 bases left in between. Sample: whole blood. This receptor was taken from an adult who was a healthcare worker with PCR-confirmed SARS-CoV-2 infection or an uninfected control (not recorded which). This sequence joins TRBV20-1 and TRBJ2-3, with D perhaps given as TRBD1 or TRBD2 (5 bases each). The CDR3 DNA reads TGCAGTGCTAGAGATGGGACCGATAGCACAGATACGCAGTATTTT. Protein sequence: CSARDGTDSTDTQYF.